The T cell receptor (beta chain) described here comes from a study of T cells after yellow fever vaccination. For TCR, cDNA came from 5'RACE template switching, which added a universal primer site and UMIs. TCRdb independently ran MiXCR on the 5' RACE reads; one entry per CDR3 protein. This table holds 46,000 or so distinct CDR3 sequences, around 6.4% found once. General study findings and limits: Most clones from primary vaccination were detected again post-booster (just over 95% CD4, 88% CD8). Repertoires sorted by FACS could include abundant clonotypes that are contaminants from the bulk population.

The TCR sequence derives from a man aged 30 to 45 who received the YFV17D yellow fever vaccine. The sample consisted of PBMCs, either bulk or a sorted T-cell subset (CD4+, CD8+, memory, or dextramer-sorted; not recorded which), taken 45 days after the yellow fever booster vaccination.

The CDR3 DNA is TGCAGTGCTATGAGTAGACTACTAGCCAAAAACATTCAGTACTTC. Residues: CSAMSRLLAKNIQYF. The chain recombines TRBV20-1 with TRBJ2-4, with D perhaps matching TRBD2 (5 bases). The V end was cut by 4 bases, the J end by 0 bases, with 13 bases between. CDR3 length: 15 residues. Germline CDR1 reads DFQATT; CDR2 reads SNEGSKA (reference sequence).